This is a list of T cell receptor beta chains from one sample in a study of T cell responses to AZD1222 COVID-19 vaccine. Clones were sequenced by immunoSEQ multiplex PCR, and TCRdb holds only the in-frame ones, with some missing. The sample carries about 55,000 clones, approximately 88% recorded once. The sequenced sample was peripheral blood, obtained on day 0 of AZD1222 vaccination. Receptor source: an adult in good health. CDR3s include the opening cysteine and the closing phenylalanine or tryptophan. Each record gives: V gene, clone size, J gene, D gene, CDR3 DNA, CDR3 protein. A D gene is named only where the DNA matches it firmly. Expanded clones get a size class; other rows say once, few or many, or leave the size out.

v_gene: TRBV5-1
abundance: -
j_gene: TRBJ2-5
d_gene: TRBD2
CDR3nt: TGCGCCAGCAGCTTGTCACTAGCGGGAGGAGGGGAGACCCAGTACTTC
CDR3aa: CASSLSLAGGGETQYF

v_gene: TRBV7-2
abundance: -
j_gene: TRBJ1-2
d_gene: TRBD1
CDR3nt: TGTGCCAGCAGACAAACGACAGGGCTCCATGGCTACACCTTC
CDR3aa: CASRQTTGLHGYTF

v_gene: TRBV18
abundance: -
j_gene: TRBJ1-4
d_gene: -
CDR3nt: TGTGCCAGCTCACCGCCACAGACTCCCAATGAAAAACTGTTTTTT
CDR3aa: CASSPPQTPNEKLFF

v_gene: TRBV11-2
abundance: -
j_gene: TRBJ2-7
d_gene: -
CDR3nt: TGTGCCAGCAGCCCCGACCGGGCCGAGCAGTACTTC
CDR3aa: CASSPDRAEQYF

v_gene: TRBV21-1
abundance: -
j_gene: TRBJ1-2
d_gene: -
CDR3nt: TGTGCCAGCAGCAGAGGACAGTCTCACTATGGCTACACCTTC
CDR3aa: CASSRGQSHYGYTF

v_gene: TRBV11-2
abundance: -
j_gene: TRBJ2-7
d_gene: -
CDR3nt: TGTGCCAGCAGCTTAGCTCGGGGGGCCACCTACGAGCAGTACTTC
CDR3aa: CASSLARGATYEQYF

v_gene: TRBV5-1
abundance: -
j_gene: TRBJ2-3
d_gene: TRBD1
CDR3nt: TGCGCCAGCAGCACCCGGGACAGGGGGCAGTTAGCAGATACGCAGTATTTT
CDR3aa: CASSTRDRGQLADTQYF

v_gene: TRBV27
abundance: few
j_gene: TRBJ1-1
d_gene: -
CDR3nt: TGTGCCAGCAGCCTAAGGCAGGGAGGAGGCACTGAAGCTTTCTTT
CDR3aa: CASSLRQGGGTEAFF

v_gene: TRBV6-5
abundance: -
j_gene: TRBJ1-5
d_gene: -
CDR3nt: TGTGCCAGCAGTTACTCGGGGGATCAGCCCCAGCATTTT
CDR3aa: CASSYSGDQPQHF

v_gene: TRBV10-3
abundance: few
j_gene: TRBJ2-1
d_gene: -
CDR3nt: TGTGCCATCGGGGATACGGGAGTCAATGAGCAGTTCTTC
CDR3aa: CAIGDTGVNEQFF

v_gene: TRBV4-2
abundance: -
j_gene: TRBJ1-1
d_gene: -
CDR3nt: TGTGCCAGCCGCGTCACCATGAACACTGAAGCTTTCTTT
CDR3aa: CASRVTMNTEAFF

v_gene: TRBV5-1
abundance: -
j_gene: TRBJ2-7
d_gene: -
CDR3nt: TGCGCCAGCAGAGAACAGGTCTCCTACGAGCAGTACTTC
CDR3aa: CASREQVSYEQYF

v_gene: TRBV28
abundance: -
j_gene: TRBJ2-5
d_gene: TRBD2
CDR3nt: TGTGCCAACTCCCCGGGAGCGGGGAAAGGGGAGACCCAGTACTTC
CDR3aa: CANSPGAGKGETQYF

v_gene: TRBV5-1
abundance: -
j_gene: TRBJ2-3
d_gene: -
CDR3nt: TGCGCCAGCAGCTTCTTGGGGATTAGCACAGATACGCAGTATTTT
CDR3aa: CASSFLGISTDTQYF

v_gene: TRBV7-6
abundance: -
j_gene: TRBJ1-3
d_gene: -
CDR3nt: TGTGCCAGCAGCTTAACAGGATTCTCTGGAAACACCATATATTTT
CDR3aa: CASSLTGFSGNTIYF

v_gene: TRBV3-1/TRBV3-2
abundance: once
j_gene: TRBJ2-7
d_gene: -
CDR3nt: TGTGCCAGCAGCCAAGTGGGTGGGGCCGGGGAGCAGTACTTC
CDR3aa: CASSQVGGAGEQYF

v_gene: TRBV6-5
abundance: -
j_gene: TRBJ1-5
d_gene: TRBD1
CDR3nt: TGTGCCAGCAGCGCCGACAGGGGGATTCGTCAGCCCCAGCATTTT
CDR3aa: CASSADRGIRQPQHF

v_gene: TRBV19
abundance: -
j_gene: TRBJ2-6
d_gene: -
CDR3nt: TGTGCCAGTAGTATATGGGGGGCGACTGGGGCCAACGTCCTGACTTTC
CDR3aa: CASSIWGATGANVLTF

v_gene: TRBV5-1
abundance: few
j_gene: TRBJ1-3
d_gene: -
CDR3nt: TGCGCCAGCAGCTTGGTCGGGGCCAACTCTGGAAACACCATATATTTT
CDR3aa: CASSLVGANSGNTIYF

v_gene: TRBV21-1
abundance: -
j_gene: TRBJ1-6
d_gene: -
CDR3nt: TGTGCCAGCACCCTCCCTTGCGGGGGGCTATCCTATAATTCACCCCTCCACTTT
CDR3aa: CASTLPCGGLSYNSPLHF

v_gene: TRBV14
abundance: -
j_gene: TRBJ2-1
d_gene: -
CDR3nt: TGTGCCAGCAGCTGGACAGAGGCCAATGAGCAGTTCTTC
CDR3aa: CASSWTEANEQFF

v_gene: TRBV29-1
abundance: -
j_gene: TRBJ2-3
d_gene: -
CDR3nt: TGCAGCGTTGGACAGCGCAAAAGCACAGATACGCAGTATTTT
CDR3aa: CSVGQRKSTDTQYF

v_gene: TRBV28
abundance: -
j_gene: TRBJ1-1
d_gene: -
CDR3nt: TGTGCCAGCAGTGAAACGGGCCTAAGGAAGAACACTGAAGCTTTCTTT
CDR3aa: CASSETGLRKNTEAFF

v_gene: TRBV28
abundance: -
j_gene: TRBJ2-1
d_gene: TRBD2
CDR3nt: TGTGCCAGCAGTTCCCCTCAACTAGCGGATGAGCAGTTCTTC
CDR3aa: CASSSPQLADEQFF

v_gene: TRBV11-2
abundance: once
j_gene: TRBJ1-1
d_gene: -
CDR3nt: TGTGCCAGCAGCTTGTCCATTACCCGGGCCACTGAAGCTTTCTTT
CDR3aa: CASSLSITRATEAFF

v_gene: TRBV28
abundance: -
j_gene: TRBJ2-5
d_gene: TRBD1
CDR3nt: TGTGCCAGCAGTCCCCTCGGACAGGGCGGAGCGGAGACCCAGTACTTC
CDR3aa: CASSPLGQGGAETQYF

v_gene: TRBV28
abundance: -
j_gene: TRBJ1-2
d_gene: TRBD1
CDR3nt: TGTGCCACTCGATTGGGGACAGGGGCTGGCTACACCTTC
CDR3aa: CATRLGTGAGYTF

v_gene: TRBV6-6
abundance: -
j_gene: TRBJ1-6
d_gene: -
CDR3nt: TGTGCCAGCAGTTACCCTCCCGGGCAGTATAATTCACCCCTCCACTTT
CDR3aa: CASSYPPGQYNSPLHF

v_gene: TRBV6-5
abundance: -
j_gene: TRBJ1-5
d_gene: -
CDR3nt: TGTGCCACCGTTCGGGCAGGCGGGAGCAATCAGCCCCAGCATTTT
CDR3aa: CATVRAGGSNQPQHF

v_gene: TRBV5-4
abundance: -
j_gene: TRBJ1-3
d_gene: -
CDR3nt: TGTGCCAGCAGCTTGGAAGGACCCTCTGGAAACACCATATATTTT
CDR3aa: CASSLEGPSGNTIYF

v_gene: TRBV19
abundance: -
j_gene: TRBJ1-1
d_gene: -
CDR3nt: TGTGCCAGTAGGAACAGGAATTGGAACACTGAAGCTTTCTTT
CDR3aa: CASRNRNWNTEAFF

v_gene: TRBV30
abundance: -
j_gene: TRBJ1-5
d_gene: -
CDR3nt: TGTGCCTGGAGTTTCGCTAATCAGCCCCAGCATTTT
CDR3aa: CAWSFANQPQHF

v_gene: TRBV15
abundance: once
j_gene: TRBJ1-1
d_gene: TRBD1
CDR3nt: TGTGCCACCAGCAGAACAGGGGGCGCCGACACTGAAGCTTTCTTT
CDR3aa: CATSRTGGADTEAFF

v_gene: TRBV4-2
abundance: -
j_gene: TRBJ1-2
d_gene: TRBD1
CDR3nt: TGTGCCAGCAGGGAGGGGGCTGGTGGCTACACCTTC
CDR3aa: CASREGAGGYTF

v_gene: TRBV29-1
abundance: -
j_gene: TRBJ2-3
d_gene: -
CDR3nt: TGCAGCGTTGTCGCCGGGGCAGATACGCAGTATTTT
CDR3aa: CSVVAGADTQYF

v_gene: TRBV3-1/TRBV3-2
abundance: once
j_gene: TRBJ1-4
d_gene: -
CDR3nt: TGTGCCAGCAGCCAAGGGCAGGGTGAAAAACTGTTTTTT
CDR3aa: CASSQGQGEKLFF

v_gene: TRBV2
abundance: -
j_gene: TRBJ2-1
d_gene: -
CDR3nt: TGTGCCAGCAGTGATGGTAGCGGAGACAATGAGCAGTTCTTC
CDR3aa: CASSDGSGDNEQFF

v_gene: TRBV15
abundance: once
j_gene: TRBJ1-1
d_gene: -
CDR3nt: TGTGCCACCAGCAGAGTTCGGGCACTGAACACTGAAGCTTTCTTT
CDR3aa: CATSRVRALNTEAFF

v_gene: TRBV29-1
abundance: -
j_gene: TRBJ1-2
d_gene: TRBD1
CDR3nt: TGCAGCGTTGAAGCAGGGGGCGGTTATGGCTACACCTTC
CDR3aa: CSVEAGGGYGYTF

v_gene: TRBV19
abundance: -
j_gene: TRBJ1-2
d_gene: -
CDR3nt: TGTGCCAGTATTAACAGGGAAAACTATGGCTACACCTTC
CDR3aa: CASINRENYGYTF

v_gene: TRBV3-1/TRBV3-2
abundance: -
j_gene: TRBJ1-1
d_gene: -
CDR3nt: TGTGCCAGCAGCCAAGATTCGGGGTGGGCTGAAGCTTTCTTT
CDR3aa: CASSQDSGWAEAFF

v_gene: TRBV3-1/TRBV3-2
abundance: once
j_gene: TRBJ1-3
d_gene: -
CDR3nt: TGTGCCAGCAGCCGGACAGTGGCTGGAAACACCATATATTTT
CDR3aa: CASSRTVAGNTIYF